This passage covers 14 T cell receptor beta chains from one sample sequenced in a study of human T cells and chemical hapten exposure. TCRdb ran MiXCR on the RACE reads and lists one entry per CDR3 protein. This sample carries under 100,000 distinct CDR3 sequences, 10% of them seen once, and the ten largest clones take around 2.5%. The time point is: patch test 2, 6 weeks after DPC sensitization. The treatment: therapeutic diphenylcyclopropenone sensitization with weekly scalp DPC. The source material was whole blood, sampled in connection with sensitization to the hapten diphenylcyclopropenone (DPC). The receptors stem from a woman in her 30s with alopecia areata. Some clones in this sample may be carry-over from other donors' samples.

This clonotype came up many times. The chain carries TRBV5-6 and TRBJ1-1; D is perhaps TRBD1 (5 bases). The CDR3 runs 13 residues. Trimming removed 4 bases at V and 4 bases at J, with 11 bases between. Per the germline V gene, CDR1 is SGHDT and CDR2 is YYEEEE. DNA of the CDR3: TGTGCCAGCAGCGCCCAGCAGGGCACTGAAGCTTTCTTT. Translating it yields CASSAQQGTEAFF.

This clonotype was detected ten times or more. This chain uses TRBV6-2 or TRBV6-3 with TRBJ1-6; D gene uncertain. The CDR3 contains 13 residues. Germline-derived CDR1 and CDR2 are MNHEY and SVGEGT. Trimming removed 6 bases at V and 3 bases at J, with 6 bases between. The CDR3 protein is CASSEHYNSPLHF. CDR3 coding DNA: TGTGCCAGCAGCGAGCACTATAATTCACCCCTCCACTTT.

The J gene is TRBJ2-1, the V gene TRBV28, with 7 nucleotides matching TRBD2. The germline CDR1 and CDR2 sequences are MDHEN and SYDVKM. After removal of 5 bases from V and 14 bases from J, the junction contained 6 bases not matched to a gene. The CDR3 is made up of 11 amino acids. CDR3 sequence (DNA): TGTGCCAGCAGTAGCGGGACTTTGGAGTTCTTC. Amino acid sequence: CASSSGTLEFF. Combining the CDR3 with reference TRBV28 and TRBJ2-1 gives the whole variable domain DVKVTQSSRYLVKRTGEKVFLECVQDMDHENMFWYRQDPGLGLRLIYFSYDVKMKEKGDIPEGYSVSREKKERFSLILESASTNQTSMYLCASSSGTLEFFGPGTRLTVL.

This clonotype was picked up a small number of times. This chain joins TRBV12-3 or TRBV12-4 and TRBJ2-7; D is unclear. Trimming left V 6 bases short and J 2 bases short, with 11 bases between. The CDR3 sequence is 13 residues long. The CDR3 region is CASRSGFTYEQYF. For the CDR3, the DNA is TGTGCCAGCAGATCGGGCTTTACCTACGAGCAGTACTTC.

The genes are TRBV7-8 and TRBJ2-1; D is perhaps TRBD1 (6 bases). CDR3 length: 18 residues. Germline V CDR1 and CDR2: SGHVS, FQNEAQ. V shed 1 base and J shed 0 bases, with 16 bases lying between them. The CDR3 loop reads CASSLEHRATSSYNEQFF. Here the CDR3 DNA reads TGTGCCAGCAGCTTAGAACACAGGGCAACAAGCTCCTACAATGAGCAGTTCTTC.

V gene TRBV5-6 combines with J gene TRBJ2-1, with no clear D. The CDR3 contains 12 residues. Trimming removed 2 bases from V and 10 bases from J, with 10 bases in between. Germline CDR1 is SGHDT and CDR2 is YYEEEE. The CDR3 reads CASSLSAGEQFF. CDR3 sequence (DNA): TGTGCCAGCAGCTTATCGGCTGGCGAGCAGTTCTTC. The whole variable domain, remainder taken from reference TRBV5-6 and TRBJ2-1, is DAGVTQSPTHLIKTRGQQVTLRCSPKSGHDTVSWYQQALGQGPQFIFQYYEEEERQRGNFPDRFSGHQFPNYSSELNVNALLLGDSALYLCASSLSAGEQFFGPGTRLTVL.

The CDR3 region has the DNA TGTGCCAGCTCACCGTCCGGGACGCGGCCCCAGCATTTT. Encoded protein: CASSPSGTRPQHF. The gene calls are TRBV18 and TRBJ1-5, with a tentative D call TRBD1 (5 bases). This CDR3 is 13 amino acids long. Trimming removed 3 bases from V and 9 bases from J, with 12 bases in between. CDR1 is KGHSH and CDR2 is LQKENI in the germline V gene.

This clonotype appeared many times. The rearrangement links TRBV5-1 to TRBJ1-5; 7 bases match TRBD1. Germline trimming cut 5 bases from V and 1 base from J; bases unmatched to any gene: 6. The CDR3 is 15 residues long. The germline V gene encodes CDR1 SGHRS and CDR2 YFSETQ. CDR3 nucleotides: TGCGCCAGCAGGGATGGGACAGCAAGCAATCAGCCCCAGCATTTT. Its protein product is CASRDGTASNQPQHF.

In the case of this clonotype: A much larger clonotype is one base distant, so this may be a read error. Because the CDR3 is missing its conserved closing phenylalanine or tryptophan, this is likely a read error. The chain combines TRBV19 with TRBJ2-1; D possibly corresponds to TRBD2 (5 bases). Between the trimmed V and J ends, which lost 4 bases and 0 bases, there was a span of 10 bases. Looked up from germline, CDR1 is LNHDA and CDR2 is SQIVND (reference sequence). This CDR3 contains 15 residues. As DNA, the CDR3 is TGTGCCAGTAGTAAGGCTAGCCTCTCCTACAATGAGCAGTTCTAC. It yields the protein CASSKASLSYNEQFY.

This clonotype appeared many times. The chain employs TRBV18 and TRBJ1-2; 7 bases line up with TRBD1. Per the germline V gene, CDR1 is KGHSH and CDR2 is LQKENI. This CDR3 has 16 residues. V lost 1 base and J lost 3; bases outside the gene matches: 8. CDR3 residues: CASSPLGTEVHYGYTF. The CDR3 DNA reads TGTGCCAGCTCACCACTGGGGACAGAAGTACACTATGGCTACACCTTC.

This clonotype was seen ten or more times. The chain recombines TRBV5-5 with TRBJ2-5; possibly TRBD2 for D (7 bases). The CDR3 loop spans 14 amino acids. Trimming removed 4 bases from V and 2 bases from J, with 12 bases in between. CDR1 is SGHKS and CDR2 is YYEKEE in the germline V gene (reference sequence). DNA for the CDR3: TGTGCCAGCAGCGGACTAGGGACACAAGAGACCCAGTACTTC. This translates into CASSGLGTQETQYF.

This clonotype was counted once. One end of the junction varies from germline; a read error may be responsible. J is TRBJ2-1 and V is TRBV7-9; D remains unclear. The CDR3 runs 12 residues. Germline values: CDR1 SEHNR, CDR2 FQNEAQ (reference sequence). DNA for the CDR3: TGTGCCAGCAGCTTAAACAAAACGCCTCAGGTCTTC. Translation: CASSLNKTPQVF. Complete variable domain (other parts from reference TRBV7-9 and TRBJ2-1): DTGVSQNPRHKITKRGQNVTFRCDPISEHNRLYWYRQTLGQGPEFLTYFQNEAQLEKSRLLSDRFSAERPKGSFSTLEIQRTEQGDSAMYLCASSLNKTPQVFGPGTRLTVL.

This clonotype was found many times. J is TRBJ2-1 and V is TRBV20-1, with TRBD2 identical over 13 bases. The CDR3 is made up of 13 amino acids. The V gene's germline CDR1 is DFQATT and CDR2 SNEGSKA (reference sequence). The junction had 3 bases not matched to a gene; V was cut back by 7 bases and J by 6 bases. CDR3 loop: CSVGTSGINEQFF. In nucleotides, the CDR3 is TGCAGTGTAGGGACTAGCGGGATCAATGAGCAGTTCTTC.

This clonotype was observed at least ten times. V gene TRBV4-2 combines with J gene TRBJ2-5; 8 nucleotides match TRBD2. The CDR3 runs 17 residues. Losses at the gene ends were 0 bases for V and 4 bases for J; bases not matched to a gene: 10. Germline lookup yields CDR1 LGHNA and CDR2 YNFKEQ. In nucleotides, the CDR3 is TGTGCCAGCAGCCAAGAGGGGGATCCGGGACTAGGAGAGACCCAGTACTTC. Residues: CASSQEGDPGLGETQYF.